The rows below give T cell receptor beta chains drawn from one sample of a study of T cells in Graves' hyperthyroidism and ophthalmopathy. MiXCR, run by TCRdb on the multiplex PCR reads, gives a single entry per CDR3 protein. The data hold about 290,000 distinct CDR3 sequences, with roughly 17% observed a single time. The source material was blood. Every receptor here comes from a man aged 30-40 years with Graves' hyperthyroidism. CDR3s include the opening cysteine and the closing phenylalanine or tryptophan. A D gene is named only where the DNA matches it firmly.

D gene: .; V gene: TRBV7-3; J gene: TRBJ2-3; CDR3 protein: CASSLLARDTQYF
D gene: .; V gene: TRBV5-1; J gene: TRBJ1-2; CDR3 protein: CASSFGQTGYGYTF
D gene: .; V gene: TRBV7-8; J gene: TRBJ1-4; CDR3 protein: CASSFREPATNEKLFF
D gene: .; V gene: TRBV20-1; J gene: TRBJ2-7; CDR3 protein: CSATHNQGEQYF
D gene: .; V gene: TRBV28; J gene: TRBJ1-1; CDR3 protein: CASLRQDLNTEAFF
D gene: .; V gene: TRBV24-1; J gene: TRBJ2-1; CDR3 protein: CATSDLPRERNEQFF
D gene: .; V gene: TRBV29-1; J gene: TRBJ2-3; CDR3 protein: CSVDAGMDNTQYF
D gene: TRBD1; V gene: TRBV20-1; J gene: TRBJ2-5; CDR3 protein: CSADDRAIETQYF
D gene: TRBD2; V gene: TRBV5-1; J gene: TRBJ2-3; CDR3 protein: CASSFGTGGDTQYF
D gene: .; V gene: TRBV6-2/TRBV6-3; J gene: TRBJ2-2; CDR3 protein: CASTTLARTGELFF
D gene: TRBD1; V gene: TRBV27; J gene: TRBJ1-6; CDR3 protein: CASSLLPRDRGVSPLHF
D gene: .; V gene: TRBV7-8; J gene: TRBJ2-2; CDR3 protein: CASSLADGVRSYTGELFF
D gene: .; V gene: TRBV28; J gene: TRBJ1-1; CDR3 protein: CASSPGGTGSTEAFF
D gene: .; V gene: TRBV6-5; J gene: TRBJ1-6; CDR3 protein: CAGSYGNSPLHF
D gene: TRBD1; V gene: TRBV7-8; J gene: TRBJ2-5; CDR3 protein: CASSIYGTGRETQYF
D gene: .; V gene: TRBV20-1; J gene: TRBJ2-3; CDR3 protein: CSARVGGSTDTQYF
D gene: .; V gene: TRBV28; J gene: TRBJ2-3; CDR3 protein: CASRDPDTQYF
D gene: TRBD2; V gene: TRBV18; J gene: TRBJ2-3; CDR3 protein: CASSPLAGADTQYF
D gene: .; V gene: TRBV13; J gene: TRBJ2-1; CDR3 protein: CASSLDGSGSYNEQFF
D gene: .; V gene: TRBV20-1; J gene: TRBJ2-1; CDR3 protein: CSAPRAMAPYNEQFF
D gene: TRBD2; V gene: TRBV28; J gene: TRBJ2-5; CDR3 protein: CASSLRLAAETQYF
D gene: .; V gene: TRBV30; J gene: TRBJ2-5; CDR3 protein: CAWSVPLETQYF
D gene: .; V gene: TRBV28; J gene: TRBJ1-3; CDR3 protein: CASSTRGRTFTGNTIYF
D gene: .; V gene: TRBV6-4; J gene: TRBJ1-2; CDR3 protein: CASPPLSYGYTF
D gene: .; V gene: TRBV30; J gene: TRBJ2-2; CDR3 protein: CAWRGPGTGELFF
D gene: .; V gene: TRBV3-1; J gene: TRBJ2-5; CDR3 protein: CASSQDRSGRDETQYF
D gene: TRBD2; V gene: TRBV20-1; J gene: TRBJ2-3; CDR3 protein: CSAPSGLAGSTDTQYF
D gene: TRBD2; V gene: TRBV7-6; J gene: TRBJ2-3; CDR3 protein: CASSLYQRDSDTQYF
D gene: .; V gene: TRBV11-2; J gene: TRBJ2-3; CDR3 protein: CASSFGRVGDTQYF
D gene: .; V gene: TRBV20-1; J gene: TRBJ2-7; CDR3 protein: CSASFGVSYEQYF
D gene: .; V gene: TRBV30; J gene: TRBJ2-1; CDR3 protein: CAWSTDTNNEQFF
D gene: .; V gene: TRBV12-3/TRBV12-4; J gene: TRBJ2-1; CDR3 protein: CASTGGPYNEQFF
D gene: .; V gene: TRBV6-1; J gene: TRBJ1-2; CDR3 protein: CASSDGYYGYTF
D gene: .; V gene: TRBV6-1; J gene: TRBJ1-1; CDR3 protein: CASSQAYTEAFF
D gene: TRBD2; V gene: TRBV30; J gene: TRBJ2-2; CDR3 protein: CARSNIATSGVTGELFF
D gene: .; V gene: TRBV2; J gene: TRBJ2-7; CDR3 protein: CASSELGPLVNYEQYF
D gene: TRBD2; V gene: TRBV7-9; J gene: TRBJ2-1; CDR3 protein: CASSRTSGYEQFF
D gene: .; V gene: TRBV3-1; J gene: TRBJ1-2; CDR3 protein: CASSQDRGNGYTF
D gene: TRBD1; V gene: TRBV24-1; J gene: TRBJ2-7; CDR3 protein: CATSDPGTGANEQYF
D gene: .; V gene: TRBV7-9; J gene: TRBJ1-2; CDR3 protein: CASSLTPWGGPGYTF
D gene: TRBD2; V gene: TRBV28; J gene: TRBJ2-1; CDR3 protein: CASSSGGGEQFF
D gene: .; V gene: TRBV6-2/TRBV6-3; J gene: TRBJ2-5; CDR3 protein: CASTNSWTGETQYF
D gene: .; V gene: TRBV18; J gene: TRBJ1-1; CDR3 protein: CASSPLEGFEAFF
D gene: .; V gene: TRBV18; J gene: TRBJ1-1; CDR3 protein: CASSPYDRPNTEAFF
D gene: TRBD1; V gene: TRBV30; J gene: TRBJ1-2; CDR3 protein: CAWTEDRGGGYTF
D gene: TRBD2; V gene: TRBV29-1; J gene: TRBJ2-5; CDR3 protein: CSVGLGGGGETQYF
D gene: .; V gene: TRBV11-2; J gene: TRBJ1-3; CDR3 protein: CASSSRPQTVSGNTIYF
D gene: .; V gene: TRBV20-1; J gene: TRBJ1-1; CDR3 protein: CSGRFGTEAFF